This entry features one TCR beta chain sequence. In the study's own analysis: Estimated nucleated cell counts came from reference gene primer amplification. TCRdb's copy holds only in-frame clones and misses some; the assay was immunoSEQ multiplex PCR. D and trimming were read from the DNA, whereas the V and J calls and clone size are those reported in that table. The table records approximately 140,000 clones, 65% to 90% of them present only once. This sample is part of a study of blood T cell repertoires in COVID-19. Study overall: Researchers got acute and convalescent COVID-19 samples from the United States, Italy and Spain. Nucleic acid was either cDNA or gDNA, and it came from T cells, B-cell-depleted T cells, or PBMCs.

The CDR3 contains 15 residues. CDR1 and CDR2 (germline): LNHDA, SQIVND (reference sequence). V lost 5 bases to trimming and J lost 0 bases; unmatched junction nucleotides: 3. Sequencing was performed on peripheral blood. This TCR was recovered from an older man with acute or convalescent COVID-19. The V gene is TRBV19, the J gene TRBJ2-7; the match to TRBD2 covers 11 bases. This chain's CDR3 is CASSVAGGVSYEQYF. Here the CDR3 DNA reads TGTGCCAGTAGTGTAGCGGGAGGGGTCTCCTACGAGCAGTACTTC.